These T cell receptor beta chains were read from a single sample in a study of blood T cell repertoires in COVID-19. Method: immunoSEQ multiplex PCR; TCRdb's copy keeps in-frame clones and lacks some. This sample has roughly 130,000 clones, with roughly nine tenths found just once. The source material was peripheral blood. Source of these receptors: a man in his sixties with COVID-19, enrolled during active disease. CDR3s include the opening cysteine and the closing phenylalanine or tryptophan. D genes are given only for firm matches. For some rows the clone size is stated as once, few or many, or as a class when expanded; others skip it.

>15|NA|TRBD1|TRBV7-9|TRBJ1-1
TGTGCCAGCAGCGAACCGGGACAGGGAGGGACTGAAGCTTTCTTT
CASSEPGQGGTEAFF
>15|NA|TRBD2|TRBV5-4|TRBJ2-1
TGTGCCAGCAGCTTGAATCTAGCGGGAGGGTATGAGCAGTTCTTC
CASSLNLAGGYEQFF
>15|NA|NA|TRBV7-2|TRBJ1-5
TGTGCCAGCAGCTTAGGAGACAGTTTCAATCAGCCCCAGCATTTT
CASSLGDSFNQPQHF
>14|NA|NA|TRBV5-1|TRBJ1-3
TGCGCCAGCAGCCCCGGGATTACTGGAAACACCATATATTTT
CASSPGITGNTIYF
>17|NA|NA|TRBV15|TRBJ2-5
TGTGCCACCAGCAGGGGGTATGTGGAAGGGGCCCTCGGGACCCAGTACTTC
CATSRGYVEGALGTQYF
>14|NA|NA|TRBV3-1/TRBV3-2|TRBJ1-2
TGTGCCAGCAGCCAAAGGGGTTTTAACTATGGCTACACCTTC
CASSQRGFNYGYTF
>14|once|TRBD1|TRBV7-2|TRBJ2-2
TGTGCCAGCAGCTCTGGACAGGGTACCGGGGAGCTGTTTTTT
CASSSGQGTGELFF
>15|NA|TRBD2|TRBV2|TRBJ2-7
TGTGCCAGCAAGGGAGGACTAGCGAATACCTACGAGCAGTACTTC
CASKGGLANTYEQYF
>16|NA|NA|TRBV11-3|TRBJ2-3
TGTGCCAGCAGCTTAAGATCCAGAGGCACAGGAGATACGCAGTATTTT
CASSLRSRGTGDTQYF
>13|few|TRBD2|TRBV10-1|TRBJ2-1
TGCGCCACCAGACCGGGACTAGCGGGAGAGCAGTTCTTC
CATRPGLAGEQFF
>14|NA|NA|TRBV30|TRBJ2-7
TGTGCCTGGAGTGTAGGAGGGAACTCCTACGAGCAGTACTTC
CAWSVGGNSYEQYF
>14|NA|NA|TRBV4-1|TRBJ2-2
TGCGCCAGCACCCTAGGTCAGAACACCGGGGAGCTGTTTTTT
CASTLGQNTGELFF
>16|NA|NA|TRBV19|TRBJ2-1
TGTGCCAGTAGTATAGGGATCGGGGATGGGGACAATGAGCAGTTCTTC
CASSIGIGDGDNEQFF
>14|NA|NA|TRBV12-2|TRBJ1-2
TGTGCAAGTCGCTTCCCCGGGGGGACGAATGGCTACACCTTC
CASRFPGGTNGYTF
>14|NA|NA|TRBV18|TRBJ2-2
TGTGCCAGCTCACTCGCAGGCGACACCGGGGAGCTGTTTTTT
CASSLAGDTGELFF
>15|once|NA|TRBV19|TRBJ1-5
TGTGCCAGTAGTATAGGAGCAGGGAGCAATCAGCCCCAGCATTTT
CASSIGAGSNQPQHF
>15|NA|TRBD1|TRBV4-1|TRBJ2-3
TGCGCCAGCAGCTACACGACAGGGAGAGCAGATACGCAGTATTTT
CASSYTTGRADTQYF
>13|NA|TRBD1|TRBV9|TRBJ2-7
TGTGCCAGCAGTCGGACAGGGCTCTACGAGCAGTACTTC
CASSRTGLYEQYF
>14|NA|NA|TRBV12-5|TRBJ2-1
TGTGCTAGTGGTTTGGTACAGGTCTACAATGAGCAGTTCTTC
CASGLVQVYNEQFF
>14|NA|TRBD1|TRBV18|TRBJ1-1
TGTGCCAGCTCTCAGGACAGGGGAAGGGAACTGGCTTTCTTT
CASSQDRGRELAFF
>16|NA|TRBD2|TRBV9|TRBJ2-5
TGTGCCAGCAGCGTAGATGATAGCGGGAGAAGAGAGACCCAGTACTTC
CASSVDDSGRRETQYF
>13|NA|NA|TRBV24-1|TRBJ1-1
TGTGCCACCAGTGATCCTGGCCGCACTGAAGCTTTCTTT
CATSDPGRTEAFF
>16|NA|NA|TRBV27|TRBJ1-4
TGTGCCAGCAGTTTATCTGGGGCAGGAGCTAATGAAAAACTGTTTTTT
CASSLSGAGANEKLFF